This T cell receptor beta chain comes out of a study of identical twins. In germline, CDR1 is LNHDA, CDR2 SQIVND (reference sequence). The CDR3 totals 17 residues. V lost 9 bases, J lost 5 bases, and 28 bases lay in between. Donors uniformly comprised healthy Caucasians. This clonotype has more than one count but fewer than ten. TCRdb reanalysed the 5' RACE reads using MiXCR and keeps one entry per CDR3 protein. In the table there are 400,000 to 650,000 distinct CDR3 sequences, about 20% of which are singletons. Separately, the same data were catalogued under a study of T cells expressing NK-cell markers.

J is TRBJ1-1 and V is TRBV19, with D perhaps matching TRBD1 (5 bases). This TCR was recovered from a woman aged 18-35 years in good health. Input material: CD4+ T cells sorted from blood. CDR3 DNA: TGTGCCAGCTCGAAAAGAGCCATCGGGACCTACAGAACTGAAGCTTTCTTT. It specifies CASSKRAIGTYRTEAFF.